This T cell receptor (beta chain) was sequenced in a study of shared clonotypes between healthy human individuals. On this clone: A far larger clone is one base from this, pointing to a likely read error.

The authors ran unsorted PBMC replicate PCRs on 250 to 300 ng DNA, 25,000 to 35,000 T cell genomes. Sequenced by immunoSEQ multiplex PCR; TCRdb stores in-frame clones only, minus some. Of about half a million clones listed, roughly 80% are singletons. V was pared by 4 bases and J by 1 base, with 7 bases of the junction left unmatched. Per germline, CDR1 SGDLS and CDR2 YYNGEE. The CDR3 spans 15 residues. This TCR was sampled from a woman aged 40 to 50 in good health. Some clones in this sample may be carry-over from other donors' samples. The chain employs TRBV9 and TRBJ1-1, with 7 bases identical to TRBD1. The sequenced sample was PBMCs. The CDR3 DNA reads as TGTGCCAGCAGCTGCACGACAGGGACGAACACTGAAGCTTTCTTT. Its translation is CASSCTTGTNTEAFF.